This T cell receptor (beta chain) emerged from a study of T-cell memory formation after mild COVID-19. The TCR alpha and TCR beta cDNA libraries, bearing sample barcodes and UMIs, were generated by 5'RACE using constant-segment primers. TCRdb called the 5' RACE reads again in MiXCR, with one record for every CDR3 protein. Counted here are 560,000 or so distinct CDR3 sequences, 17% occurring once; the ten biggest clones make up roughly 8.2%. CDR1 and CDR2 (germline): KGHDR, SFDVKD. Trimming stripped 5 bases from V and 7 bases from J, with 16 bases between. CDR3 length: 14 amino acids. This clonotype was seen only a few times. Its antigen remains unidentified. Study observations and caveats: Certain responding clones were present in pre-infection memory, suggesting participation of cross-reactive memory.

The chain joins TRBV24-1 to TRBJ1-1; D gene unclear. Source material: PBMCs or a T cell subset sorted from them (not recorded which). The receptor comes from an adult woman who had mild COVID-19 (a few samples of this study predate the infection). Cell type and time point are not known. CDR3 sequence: CATSAAGSRGEAFF. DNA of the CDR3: TGTGCCACCAGTGCCGCCGGGTCCCGTGGTGAAGCTTTCTTT.